This T cell receptor (beta chain) was retrieved from a study of blood T cell repertoires in COVID-19. Study context: Samples representing acute and convalescent COVID-19 were sourced from the United States, Italy and Spain. Nucleic acid was either cDNA or gDNA, and it came from T cells, B-cell-depleted T cells, or PBMCs.

This CDR3 spans 14 amino acids. Trimming pared 2 bases from V and 9 bases from J, leaving 16 bases between. The V gene's germline CDR1 is SGHDN and CDR2 FVKESK. In the authors' methods: Amplification from reference gene primers served as the basis for estimated nucleated cell counts. The assay was immunoSEQ multiplex PCR, and TCRdb's table has in-frame clones only and misses some. The DNA gave D and trimming, while V, J and clone size come from that table. Of tens of thousands of clones in the sample, 75% to 85% were seen once. Specimen: peripheral blood. This chain uses TRBV14 with TRBJ2-5, with TRBD1 as a possible D gene (5 bases). The TCR was taken from a woman between 70 and 85 years old with acute or convalescent COVID-19. The CDR3 coding sequence is TGTGCCAGCAGCCAAATGCAGGGATTGAGAGCCCAGTACTTC. It is translated as CASSQMQGLRAQYF.